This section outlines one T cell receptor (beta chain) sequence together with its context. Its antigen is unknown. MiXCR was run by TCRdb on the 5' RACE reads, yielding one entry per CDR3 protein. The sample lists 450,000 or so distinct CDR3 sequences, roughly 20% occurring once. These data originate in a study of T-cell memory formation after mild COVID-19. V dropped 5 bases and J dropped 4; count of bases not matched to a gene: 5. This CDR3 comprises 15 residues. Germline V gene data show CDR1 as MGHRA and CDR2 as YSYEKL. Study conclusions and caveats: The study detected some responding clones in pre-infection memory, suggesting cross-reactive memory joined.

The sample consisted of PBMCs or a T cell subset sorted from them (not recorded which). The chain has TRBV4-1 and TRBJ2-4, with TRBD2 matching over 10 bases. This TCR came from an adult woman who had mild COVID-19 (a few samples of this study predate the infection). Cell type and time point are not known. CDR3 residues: CASSYRTSGKNIQYF. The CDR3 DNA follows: TGCGCCAGCAGCTACCGGACTAGCGGTAAAAACATTCAGTACTTC.